A single sample is the source of the 5 T cell receptor beta chains below, sequenced in a study of blood T cell repertoires in COVID-19. Libraries were prepared by immunoSEQ multiplex PCR; TCRdb keeps only in-frame clonotypes and omits some of them. The top ten clones hold roughly 3.4% of a sample with about 160,000 clones, around 80% of them seen once. Sequenced input: PBMCs or T cells enriched from blood (not recorded which). These receptors were obtained from a woman aged 55-69 years who had recovered from COVID-19.

This chain joins TRBV5-1 and TRBJ2-7; tentative D call: TRBD2 (6 bases). V was trimmed by 4 bases and J by 2 bases, leaving 13 bases between them. CDR1 is SGHRS, CDR2 YFSETQ, per germline. The length of the CDR3 is 14 residues. CDR3 nucleotide sequence: TGCGCCAGCAGCGGAGGGGCAGGCACCTACGAGCAGTACTTC. This sequence encodes CASSGGAGTYEQYF. The full variable domain, with the rest looked up from reference TRBV5-1 and TRBJ2-7, is KAGVTQTPRYLIKTRGQQVTLSCSPISGHRSVSWYQQTPGQGLQFLFEYFSETQRNKGNFPGRFSGRQFSNSRSEMNVSTLELGDSALYLCASSGGAGTYEQYFGPGTRLTVT.

This clone appeared a few times. The V call is TRBV12-5, the J call TRBJ1-3; a weak D match, TRBD1 (5 bases). Trimming cost V 1 base and J 0 bases, with 13 bases left between them. Germline V CDR1 and CDR2: LGHNT, FRNRAP. The CDR3 covers 17 residues. The CDR3 DNA follows: TGTGCTAGTGGTTTGGCTCGGGGGGGATACTCTGGAAACACCATATATTTT. Translating it yields CASGLARGGYSGNTIYF.

This clone was seen only once. The chain joins TRBV21-1 to TRBJ2-7; the table gives TRBD1 as D, unverified against the DNA. TRBV21-1 is given as a pseudogene. This CDR3 is 16 amino acids long. CDR3 DNA: TGTGCCAGCAGCAAAGTAGGGACAGGGCAGGTCTACGAGCAGTACTTC. Encoded protein: CASSKVGTGQVYEQYF.

This sequence joins TRBV10-3 and TRBJ1-5; 8 nucleotides match TRBD1. This CDR3 has 17 residues. With V trimmed by 3 bases and J by 4 bases, 11 bases remained unmatched. In germline, CDR1 is ENHRY, CDR2 SYGVKD. Here the CDR3 DNA reads TGTGCCATCAGTGATCCTACCAGACAGGGGCTAAATCAGCCCCAGCATTTT. Protein sequence: CAISDPTRQGLNQPQHF.

The chain links TRBV14 to TRBJ1-2; 8 bases match TRBD1. V shed 3 bases, J shed 5 bases, and the junction held 8 bases outside the gene matches. Germline-derived CDR1 and CDR2 are SGHDN and FVKESK. CDR3 length equals 15 residues. CDR3 nucleotide sequence: TGTGCCAGCAGCCACATCAGGACAGGGATGTATGGCTACACCTTC. Translation gives CASSHIRTGMYGYTF.